The following is a T cell receptor beta chain sequence with its context. These data belong to a study of Ad26.COV2.S vaccination and SARS-CoV-2 variants. Study-level information: Of the COV1001 trial arms, the Ad26.COV2.S arm included the donor.

The sample's treatment: roughly 20 received Ad26.COV2.S at low or high dose, single or two shots; 5 received placebo; per-sample allocation not given. Following the first vaccine or placebo injection, samples were taken on day 63. The administered vaccine (an Ad26 vector) expressed Wuhan-strain SARS-CoV-2 spike. Using immunoSEQ multiplex PCR, the repertoire was profiled, and TCRdb retains in-frame clones only, with some absent. Of about 320,000 clones listed, 85% are singletons. The clonotype originates from a person between 18 and 65 years old who received the Ad26.COV2.S COVID-19 vaccine or a placebo. The starting material was peripheral blood, obtained in a trial of Ad26.COV2.S vaccine versus placebo.

As DNA, the CDR3 is TGTGCCAGCAGCCAAGAGGGGACCCCCCTGGCAAATGAGCAGTTCTTC. It specifies CASSQEGTPLANEQFF. The gene calls are TRBV3-1 (or the pseudogene TRBV3-2) and TRBJ2-1; D may match TRBD1 or TRBD2 (5 bases each). Trimming pared 0 bases from V and 7 bases from J, leaving 16 bases between. Germline V gene sequence: CDR1 LGHDT, CDR2 YNNKEL (reference sequence). The CDR3 has 16 residues.